Sequencing of this T cell receptor (beta chain) was carried out in a study of T cells in tuberculosis. The count of this clone is one. TCRdb's table, derived via immunoSEQ multiplex PCR, lists solely in-frame clones and lacks some. Of over 30,000 clones in the sample, approximately 94% were seen once. The length of the CDR3 is 13 residues. Germline lookup yields CDR1 SNHLY and CDR2 FYNNEI. The germline V and J ends were trimmed by 7 bases and 3 bases, with 13 bases remaining between them. The time point was: new active TB diagnosis, blood taken before or within 7 days of starting treatment. Patients were newly diagnosed, HIV-seronegative, and aged 18 or older.

The V gene is TRBV2, the J gene TRBJ2-7, with D possibly TRBD2 on 5 matching bases. The source was PBMCs, collected at tuberculosis diagnosis. This receptor was identified in an adult with tuberculosis. CDR3 sequence reads: CASTYEGSYEQYF. In DNA form, the CDR3 reads TGTGCCAGCACCTACGAAGGGAGCTACGAGCAGTACTTC.